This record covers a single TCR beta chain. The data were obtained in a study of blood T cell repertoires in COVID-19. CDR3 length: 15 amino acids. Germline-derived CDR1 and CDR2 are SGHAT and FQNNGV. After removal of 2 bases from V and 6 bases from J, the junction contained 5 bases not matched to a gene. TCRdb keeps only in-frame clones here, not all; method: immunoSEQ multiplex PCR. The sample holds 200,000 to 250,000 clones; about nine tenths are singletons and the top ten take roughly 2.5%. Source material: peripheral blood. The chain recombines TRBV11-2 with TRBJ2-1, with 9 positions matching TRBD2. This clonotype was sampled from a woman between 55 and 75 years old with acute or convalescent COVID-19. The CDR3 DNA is TGTGCCAGCAGCTTAATGCGGGAGGGCCGCAATGAGCAGTTCTTC. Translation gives CASSLMREGRNEQFF.